These T cell receptor beta chains were read from a single sample in a study of T cell repertoires in cytomegalovirus infection. TCRdb reanalysed the reads using MiXCR and keeps one entry per CDR3 protein. The sample yields tens of thousands of distinct CDR3 sequences, about 19% seen once. Antigens of these TCRs are unknown. The sequences come from CD8+ T cells from cultured PBMCs, collected from culture after CMV antigen stimulation. These TCRs come from a human donor in good health (CMV status not recorded). Some clones in this sample may be carry-over from other donors' samples. Both conserved end residues are part of each CDR3. The D gene is left open where the match is weak. A row's size may be missing; if present it is once, few, many or a size class.

clone_size	v_call	j_call	d_call	cdr3_aa	cdr3_nt
many	TRBV11-2	TRBJ1-1	-	CASSPNTEAFF	TGTGCCAGCAGCCCCAACACTGAAGCTTTCTTT
-	TRBV9	TRBJ2-4	-	CASSPTGGSSAKNIQYF	TGTGCCAGCAGCCCCACTGGTGGGAGTTCGGCCAAAAACATTCAGTACTTC
-	TRBV5-6	TRBJ1-2	-	CASSLAQGIDGYTF	TGTGCCAGCAGCTTGGCTCAGGGGATAGATGGCTACACCTTC
-	TRBV10-3	TRBJ2-1	-	CAISEPGVRDSNEQFF	TGTGCCATCAGTGAGCCGGGGGTGCGGGACTCCAATGAGCAGTTCTTC
few	TRBV5-1	TRBJ2-7	-	CASSLVVAGEEQYF	TGCGCCAGCAGCTTGGTTGTAGCTGGAGAGGAGCAGTACTTC
many	TRBV2	TRBJ2-5	-	CASSEADRQETQYF	TGTGCCAGCAGTGAAGCCGACAGACAAGAGACCCAGTACTTC
-	TRBV27	TRBJ1-5	-	CASSLLGSNQPQHF	TGTGCCAGCAGTTTATTAGGTAGCAATCAGCCCCAGCATTTT
many	TRBV7-8	TRBJ1-5	TRBD1	CASSLGQGVYSNQPQHF	TGTGCCAGCAGCTTAGGTCAGGGGGTCTATAGCAATCAGCCCCAGCATTTT
many	TRBV5-1	TRBJ2-2	TRBD1	CASSWGTANTGELFF	TGCGCCAGCAGCTGGGGGACAGCCAACACCGGGGAGCTGTTTTTT
many	TRBV6-1	TRBJ2-7	-	CASSYRSYEQYF	TGTGCCAGCAGCTACAGATCCTACGAGCAGTACTTC
many	TRBV11-2	TRBJ2-7	-	CASSFPVGQTYEQYF	TGTGCCAGCAGCTTCCCGGTAGGGCAAACCTACGAGCAGTACTTC
many	TRBV19	TRBJ1-4	-	CASSIDQLNEKLFF	TGTGCCAGTAGTATAGATCAACTAAATGAAAAACTGTTTTTT
-	TRBV19	TRBJ2-3	TRBD1	CANSIWDSSWGQYF	TGTGCCAATAGTATATGGGACAGCTCTTGGGGGCAGTATTTT
few	TRBV20-1	TRBJ2-3	-	CSARDPRQGTDTQYF	TGCAGTGCTAGAGATCCTCGTCAGGGTACAGATACGCAGTATTTT
-	TRBV27	TRBJ2-1	TRBD2	CASSFIRMTSVNEQFF	TGTGCCAGCAGTTTCATAAGAATGACTAGCGTCAATGAGCAGTTCTTC
many	TRBV7-6	TRBJ2-1	TRBD1	CASSPRTGSDASSYNEQFF	TGTGCCAGCAGCCCACGGACAGGGTCGGACGCCAGCTCCTACAATGAGCAGTTCTTC
-	TRBV2	TRBJ2-5	TRBD1	CATTMGQPSQETQYF	TGTGCCACCACGATGGGACAGCCCTCCCAAGAGACCCAGTACTTC
-	TRBV11-3	TRBJ1-4	TRBD1	CASSHWDREVFF	TGTGCCAGCAGCCACTGGGACAGGGAGGTGTTTTTT
many	TRBV7-9	TRBJ2-7	TRBD1	CASSSGTGGFNSYEQYF	TGTGCCAGCAGCTCCGGGACAGGGGGCTTCAACTCCTACGAGCAGTACTTC
-	TRBV7-2	TRBJ1-3	-	CASSLEAISGNTIYF	TGTGCCAGCAGCTTAGAGGCGATCTCTGGAAACACCATATATTTT
-	TRBV2	TRBJ1-2	TRBD1	CAGQDRDGYTF	TGTGCCGGACAAGACAGGGATGGCTACACCTTC
many	TRBV7-9	TRBJ2-7	-	CASSLGADYEQYF	TGTGCCAGCAGCTTAGGCGCGGACTACGAGCAGTACTTC
many	TRBV28	TRBJ1-3	-	CASSRSTGNTIYF	TGTGCCAGCAGCCGGTCTACTGGAAACACCATATATTTT
many	TRBV7-9	TRBJ1-3	-	CASLGRTSSGNTIYF	TGTGCCAGCCTGGGGCGGACTTCCTCTGGAAACACCATATATTTT
-	TRBV30	TRBJ2-3	TRBD2	CAWSLAGGNTDTQYF	TGTGCCTGGAGTCTAGCGGGAGGGAACACAGATACGCAGTATTTT
many	TRBV7-2	TRBJ2-1	TRBD2	CASRPTSLSNSYNEQFF	TGTGCCAGCAGACCGACTAGCCTTTCAAATTCCTACAATGAGCAGTTCTTC
-	TRBV19	TRBJ1-3	-	CASSIKLSGNTIYF	TGTGCCAGTAGTATAAAGCTCTCTGGAAACACCATATATTTT
-	TRBV5-8	TRBJ2-1	-	CASRPGNANEQFF	TGTGCCAGCAGACCCGGGAATGCCAATGAGCAGTTCTTC
many	TRBV15	TRBJ2-7	TRBD1	CATSRDLPGQGLIYEQYF	TGTGCCACCAGCAGAGATTTACCGGGACAGGGGTTAATTTACGAGCAGTACTTC
-	TRBV7-9	TRBJ1-4	-	CASSLGTAATNEKLFF	TGTGCCAGCAGCTTAGGGACAGCGGCAACTAATGAAAAACTGTTTTTT
-	TRBV9	TRBJ2-7	TRBD2	CASSVGPGGDSYEQYF	TGTGCCAGCAGCGTAGGCCCCGGGGGGGATTCCTACGAGCAGTACTTC
many	TRBV6-5	TRBJ1-5	-	CASSYFRPGTLNQPQHF	TGTGCCAGCAGTTACTTTCGTCCAGGGACACTCAATCAGCCCCAGCATTTT
many	TRBV4-1	TRBJ1-1	-	CASSQVVGGPNTEAFF	TGCGCCAGCAGCCAAGTTGTAGGAGGGCCCAACACTGAAGCTTTCTTT
-	TRBV7-9	TRBJ2-5	-	CASSWDQEKETQYF	TGTGCCAGCAGCTGGGACCAGGAGAAAGAGACCCAGTACTTC
few	TRBV6-2/TRBV6-3	TRBJ2-6	-	CASGVASGANVLTF	TGTGCCAGCGGCGTAGCGTCCGGGGCCAACGTCCTGACTTTC
-	TRBV7-3	TRBJ2-5	-	CASSTGISPLGETQYF	TGTGCCAGCAGCACGGGCATTTCACCTCTGGGGGAGACCCAGTACTTC
-	TRBV20-1	TRBJ2-1	-	CSVSASAGQFF	TGCAGTGTGTCGGCTAGCGCCGGCCAGTTCTTC
-	TRBV9	TRBJ2-1	TRBD2	CASSVTTSGGYNEQFF	TGTGCCAGCAGCGTTACAACTAGCGGGGGCTACAATGAGCAGTTCTTC
many	TRBV12-3/TRBV12-4	TRBJ2-1	-	CASSRTTYNEQFF	TGTGCCAGCAGTCGGACTACCTACAATGAGCAGTTCTTC
few	TRBV7-6	TRBJ1-2	-	CASSRGSGTYGYTF	TGTGCCAGCAGCCGCGGGTCGGGGACTTATGGCTACACCTTC
-	TRBV6-1	TRBJ2-7	TRBD1	CASSLGTGVTYEQYF	TGTGCCAGCAGTTTAGGGACAGGGGTTACCTACGAGCAGTACTTC
many	TRBV7-6	TRBJ2-1	-	CASSLALGGRSIDEQFF	TGTGCCAGCAGCTTAGCGTTGGGAGGACGTTCGATCGATGAGCAGTTCTTC
many	TRBV28	TRBJ1-2	-	CASSRRALGYTF	TGTGCCAGCAGTCGGCGGGCCCTCGGCTACACCTTC
-	TRBV12-3/TRBV12-4	TRBJ2-1	TRBD2	CASSLSQAGGSYNEQFF	TGTGCCAGCAGTTTAAGTCAGGCGGGAGGCTCCTACAATGAGCAGTTCTTC
many	TRBV7-6	TRBJ2-1	TRBD2	CASSHWTSGINEQFF	TGTGCCAGCAGCCACTGGACTAGCGGGATCAATGAGCAGTTCTTC
many	TRBV28	TRBJ2-1	-	CAWGLRLNEQFF	TGTGCTTGGGGTCTTAGATTGAATGAGCAGTTCTTC
-	TRBV11-2	TRBJ1-3	-	CASSLSSADGNTIYF	TGTGCCAGCAGCTTAAGCTCGGCGGACGGAAACACCATATATTTT